Listed below are T cell receptor beta chains from one sample, sequenced in a study of T cells after yellow fever vaccination. TCRdb re-analysed the 5' RACE reads in MiXCR, keeping a single row per CDR3 protein. The repertoire holds about 240,000 distinct CDR3 sequences, with about 7% as singletons. The sequences come from CD4+ T cells sorted from PBMCs, collected 15 days after the yellow fever booster vaccination. The receptors come from a man younger than 40 who received the YFV17D yellow fever vaccine. Both conserved end residues are part of each CDR3. Each record gives: D gene, V gene, clone size, J gene, CDR3 protein, CDR3 DNA. A D gene is named only where the DNA matches it firmly. The listing skips clone size in some rows; elsewhere it reads once, few, many or a size class.

D: TRBD1; V: TRBV7-6; size: -; J: TRBJ1-5; CDR3: CASSHGTGEQPQHF; DNA: TGTGCCAGCAGCCACGGGACAGGGGAACAGCCCCAGCATTTT
D: TRBD2; V: TRBV5-1; size: many; J: TRBJ2-3; CDR3: CASSPGGTSASTDTQYF; DNA: TGCGCCAGCAGCCCGGGCGGGACTAGCGCGAGCACAGATACGCAGTATTTT
D: -; V: TRBV6-1; size: many; J: TRBJ1-2; CDR3: CAAKLGGGYGYTF; DNA: TGTGCCGCTAAGCTGGGGGGCGGTTATGGCTACACCTTC
D: -; V: TRBV11-2; size: -; J: TRBJ2-7; CDR3: CASSLDRGSRQYF; DNA: TGTGCCAGCAGCTTAGATCGGGGGAGCCGGCAGTACTTC
D: -; V: TRBV12-3/TRBV12-4; size: -; J: TRBJ2-6; CDR3: CASSKQRAGANVLTF; DNA: TGTGCCAGCAGCAAACAGAGAGCTGGGGCCAACGTCCTGACTTTC
D: -; V: TRBV20-1; size: -; J: TRBJ2-7; CDR3: CSASNAVGYTYEQYF; DNA: TGCAGTGCTAGTAATGCGGTGGGATACACCTACGAGCAGTACTTC
D: TRBD1; V: TRBV20-1; size: once; J: TRBJ2-7; CDR3: CSARRGQELHEQYF; DNA: TGCAGTGCTAGAAGGGGACAGGAGCTCCACGAGCAGTACTTC
D: TRBD2; V: TRBV29-1; size: -; J: TRBJ2-3; CDR3: CSVATSGSRTDTQYF; DNA: TGCAGCGTGGCAACTAGCGGGAGTCGGACAGATACGCAGTATTTT
D: TRBD1; V: TRBV5-1; size: few; J: TRBJ1-5; CDR3: CASSRGQGDQPQHF; DNA: TGCGCCAGCAGCAGGGGACAGGGAGATCAGCCCCAGCATTTT
D: TRBD1; V: TRBV6-5; size: -; J: TRBJ1-2; CDR3: CASSWRGQEGGYTF; DNA: TGTGCCAGCAGTTGGAGAGGACAGGAGGGAGGCTACACCTTC
D: TRBD2; V: TRBV7-8; size: many; J: TRBJ2-2; CDR3: CASSSEAGLVTTGELFF; DNA: TGTGCCAGCAGCTCTGAGGCGGGACTAGTAACCACCGGGGAGCTGTTTTTT
D: TRBD2; V: TRBV20-1; size: few; J: TRBJ2-1; CDR3: CSARGTSDNEQFF; DNA: TGCAGTGCTAGAGGGACTAGCGACAATGAGCAGTTCTTC
D: TRBD2; V: TRBV10-3; size: -; J: TRBJ2-5; CDR3: CAISDSGRETQYF; DNA: TGTGCCATCAGTGATAGCGGGAGAGAGACCCAGTACTTC
D: -; V: TRBV5-4; size: few; J: TRBJ1-5; CDR3: CASSLDGRQPQHF; DNA: TGTGCCAGCAGCTTAGACGGGCGGCAGCCCCAGCATTTT
D: TRBD1; V: TRBV28; size: -; J: TRBJ2-7; CDR3: CASSFRMGGTGGFGEQYF; DNA: TGTGCCAGCAGTTTTCGCATGGGAGGGACAGGGGGATTTGGCGAGCAGTACTTC
D: TRBD2; V: TRBV28; size: many; J: TRBJ2-3; CDR3: CASSQNGLAADTQYF; DNA: TGTGCCAGCAGTCAGAATGGACTAGCCGCAGATACGCAGTATTTT
D: TRBD2; V: TRBV2; size: few; J: TRBJ2-7; CDR3: CASSGLAIPYEQYF; DNA: TGTGCCAGCAGCGGACTAGCGATTCCCTACGAGCAGTACTTC
D: -; V: TRBV5-8; size: few; J: TRBJ2-2; CDR3: CASSPGQYVAGELFF; DNA: TGTGCCAGCAGCCCCGGACAATACGTAGCCGGGGAGCTGTTTTTT